This entry lists 20 T cell receptor beta chains sequenced from one sample in a study of cytomegalovirus exposure and HLA in healthy donors. This PCR relied on a set of 60 Vbeta primers and 13 Jbeta primers. Measured with immunoSEQ multiplex PCR; TCRdb has only the in-frame clones, and not every one. The table includes about 80,000 clones, around 77% detected once. The source material was PBMCs. The source is a woman aged 40 to 50 in good health and CMV-seropositive.

The chain recombines TRBV5-4 with TRBJ2-1; 12 positions match TRBD2. The CDR3 contains 17 residues. With 3 bases clipped from V and 7 bases from J, the junction kept 11 bases outside the gene matches. The germline V gene encodes CDR1 SGHNT and CDR2 YYREEE (reference sequence). This CDR3 reads CASSSGTSGLGGNEQFF. The CDR3 DNA follows: TGTGCCAGCAGCTCAGGGACTAGCGGGCTTGGGGGTAATGAGCAGTTCTTC.

The chain carries TRBV6-1 and TRBJ1-2; 11 nucleotides match TRBD1. The V segment lost 11 bases and the J segment 5 bases; nucleotides outside the gene matches: 16. CDR3 length equals 16 residues. Germline V gene sequence: CDR1 MNHNS, CDR2 SASEGT. The DNA for the CDR3 is TGTGCCGCCAGTGCCGGGACAGGGGGGAACTATTATGGCTACACCTTC. Protein sequence: CAASAGTGGNYYGYTF.

This clone turned up a few times. V is TRBV5-4 and J is TRBJ1-2; D is ambiguous. V was trimmed by 0 bases and J by 4 bases, leaving 4 bases between them. Per germline, CDR1 SGHNT and CDR2 YYREEE (reference sequence). The CDR3 totals 12 residues. CDR3 residues: CASSLDSYGYTF. In nucleotides, the CDR3 is TGTGCCAGCAGCTTGGACAGCTATGGCTACACCTTC. The complete variable domain, with remaining parts taken from reference TRBV5-4 and TRBJ1-2, reads ETGVTQSPTHLIKTRGQQVTLRCSSQSGHNTVSWYQQALGQGPQFIFQYYREEENGRGNFPPRFSGLQFPNYSSELNVNALELDDSALYLCASSLDSYGYTFGSGTRLTVV.

This clone was detected only once. The chain recombines TRBV5-6 with TRBJ2-7, with D tentatively TRBD1 (5 bases). Germline V CDR1 and CDR2: SGHDT, YYEEEE. The length of the CDR3 is 14 residues. V lost 2 bases to trimming and J lost 5 bases, with 14 bases between them. The CDR3 region has the DNA TGTGCCAGCAGCTTACCAACCAGGGCGAACGAGCAGTACTTC. The encoded protein is CASSLPTRANEQYF. The variable domain in full, completed from reference TRBV5-6 and TRBJ2-7, reads DAGVTQSPTHLIKTRGQQVTLRCSPKSGHDTVSWYQQALGQGPQFIFQYYEEEERQRGNFPDRFSGHQFPNYSSELNVNALLLGDSALYLCASSLPTRANEQYFGPGTRLTVT.

The chain couples TRBV7-2 to TRBJ2-5; 9 bases map to TRBD1. The CDR3 is 14 amino acids. Germline V gives CDR1 SGHTA, CDR2 FQGNSA. After removal of 5 bases from V and 2 bases from J, the junction contained 3 bases not matched to a gene. CDR3: CASSPGTGQETQYF. The CDR3 DNA sequence: TGTGCCAGCAGCCCGGGGACAGGGCAAGAGACCCAGTACTTC.

The rearrangement uses TRBV5-1 and TRBJ1-2; D gene uncertain. The V gene's germline CDR1 is SGHRS and CDR2 YFSETQ. The CDR3 is 13 amino acids. Deletions cut 0 bases from V and 2 bases from J, with 5 bases between. As DNA, the CDR3 is TGCGCCAGCAGCTTGGCCGGGAACTATGGCTACACCTTC. Translation gives CASSLAGNYGYTF.

The sample holds one count of this clone. The chain couples TRBV29-1 to TRBJ1-5; TRBD1 is a possible D gene (6 bases). Trimming removed 4 bases at V and 1 base at J, with 14 bases between. CDR1 and CDR2 from the germline V gene are SQVTM and ANQGSEA. The CDR3 has 15 amino acids. The CDR3: CSVVLQGGSNQPQHF. CDR3 sequence (DNA): TGCAGCGTTGTTCTACAGGGTGGCAGCAATCAGCCCCAGCATTTT.

The chain combines TRBV28 with TRBJ2-7; 7 bases map to TRBD2. The V segment lost 5 bases and the J segment 1 base; nucleotides outside the gene matches: 14. Germline V gene lookup returns CDR1 MDHEN and CDR2 SYDVKM. This CDR3 spans 17 amino acids. The CDR3 loop reads CASSPRILAGDSYEQYF. For the CDR3, the DNA is TGTGCCAGCAGTCCCCGGATTCTGGCGGGAGATTCCTACGAGCAGTACTTC.

The chain recombines TRBV11-2 with TRBJ1-1; D perhaps matches TRBD1 (5 bases). V gave up 5 bases and J gave up 7 bases, with 14 bases separating them. Germline V gene lookup returns CDR1 SGHAT and CDR2 FQNNGV. There are 13 residues in the CDR3. The CDR3 is CASSPWGEDEAFF. For the CDR3, the DNA is TGTGCCAGCAGCCCCTGGGGGGAAGATGAAGCTTTCTTT.

The chain combines TRBV19 with TRBJ1-2; D might be TRBD1 (6 bases). The CDR3 loop spans 16 amino acids. The germline CDR1 and CDR2 sequences are LNHDA and SQIVND (reference sequence). V was trimmed by 6 bases and J by 4 bases, leaving 21 bases between them. CDR3 DNA: TGTGCCAGTAGCTATAACCCGGGCCCAGGGGCCTATGGCTACACCTTC. Residues: CASSYNPGPGAYGYTF.

This chain joins TRBV11-2 and TRBJ2-2; 8 nucleotides line up with TRBD2. Trimming took 2 bases from V and 5 from J; bases not matched to a gene: 10. Germline V gene sequence: CDR1 SGHAT, CDR2 FQNNGV. The CDR3 contains 17 residues. The DNA for the CDR3 is TGTGCCAGCAGCTTATGGCGGGGGGAGATTCAGACCGGGGAGCTGTTTTTT. This codes for CASSLWRGEIQTGELFF.

The V and J genes are TRBV5-1 and TRBJ2-5, with 9 positions matching TRBD1. The J call is in doubt because the DNA end fits TRBJ2-7 better. Germline lookup yields CDR1 SGHRS and CDR2 YFSETQ. The CDR3 extends over 17 amino acids. CDR3 region: CASSAYDTGGVSYEQYF. The CDR3 DNA is TGCGCCAGCAGCGCTTATGATACAGGGGGCGTATCCTACGAGCAGTACTTC.

V usage is TRBV5-1 and J usage is TRBJ2-5, with 11 positions matching TRBD2. J was trimmed by 2 bases and V by 3 bases; bases with no gene match: 6. The CDR3 runs to 16 residues. Germline assignment: CDR1 SGHRS and CDR2 YFSETQ. This CDR3 is CASSWKTSGDQETQYF. CDR3 nucleotides: TGCGCCAGCAGCTGGAAGACTAGCGGGGATCAAGAGACCCAGTACTTC.

The rearrangement uses TRBV7-2 and TRBJ2-7, with D possibly matching TRBD1 (6 bases). The CDR3 sequence is 14 residues long. V lost 7 bases and J 0 bases, leaving 13 bases between the germline ends. Germline V gives CDR1 SGHTA, CDR2 FQGNSA. The CDR3 is CASKRQESSYEQYF. CDR3 coding DNA: TGTGCCAGCAAGAGACAGGAAAGCTCCTACGAGCAGTACTTC.

This clone was seen a single time. The J gene is TRBJ2-1, the V gene TRBV11-3; 13 bases are a match to TRBD2. Germline lookup yields CDR1 SGHNT and CDR2 YENEEA. The CDR3 covers 18 residues. J lost 3 bases, V lost 2 bases, and 7 bases had no gene match. This CDR3 is CASSLSSLAGGGYNEQFF. The CDR3 region has the DNA TGTGCCAGCAGCTTATCGTCACTAGCGGGAGGGGGCTACAATGAGCAGTTCTTC.

V and J are TRBV6-1 and TRBJ2-1; 13 nucleotides match TRBD2. V was clipped by 7 bases and J by 6 bases; unmatched bases: 6. The CDR3 is made up of 15 amino acids. Germline V gene sequence: CDR1 MNHNS, CDR2 SASEGT. The CDR3 DNA reads TGTGCCAGCAACAAAGGGACTAGCGGGGCCAATGAGCAGTTCTTC. It encodes CASNKGTSGANEQFF.

The chain combines TRBV2 with TRBJ1-1; D perhaps matches TRBD1 (5 bases). CDR1 is SNHLY and CDR2 is FYNNEI in the germline V gene. This CDR3 is 13 amino acids long. The V gene lost 4 bases and the J gene lost 3 bases, with 9 bases spanning the gap. CDR3 DNA: TGTGCCAGCAGTGTTCAGGGATACACTGAAGCTTTCTTT. This encodes CASSVQGYTEAFF.

This clone appeared a single time. The chain is built from TRBV5-6 and TRBJ2-6; 9 positions agree with TRBD1. V dropped 1 base and J dropped 1; count of bases not matched to a gene: 3. The CDR3 totals 17 residues. CDR1 and CDR2 (germline): SGHDT, YYEEEE. DNA for the CDR3: TGTGCCAGCAGCTTGAGGGACAGGGCATCTGGGGCCAACGTCCTGACTTTC. Encoded protein: CASSLRDRASGANVLTF.

The V gene is TRBV5-1, the J gene TRBJ1-2; D is possibly TRBD1 (5 bases). CDR1 and CDR2 (germline): SGHRS, YFSETQ. This CDR3 spans 14 amino acids. Trimming left V 0 bases short and J 2 bases short, with 8 bases between. This CDR3 is CASSLEPGNYGYTF. In DNA form, the CDR3 reads TGCGCCAGCAGCTTGGAACCAGGGAACTATGGCTACACCTTC.

J is TRBJ1-2 and V is TRBV5-4; no clear D gene. This CDR3 spans 16 amino acids. From germline, CDR1 is SGHNT and CDR2 YYREEE (reference sequence). The V gene lost 6 bases and the J gene lost 4 bases, with 22 bases spanning the gap. In DNA form, the CDR3 reads TGTGCCAGCACTGGCGCGGGAGCTGCAGTACCCTATGGCTACACCTTC. This translates into CASTGAGAAVPYGYTF.